This T cell receptor beta chain was found in a study of T cells after yellow fever vaccination. Study at large: SMART-Seq v4 Ultra Low Input prepared libraries from low-cell fractions. Study-level points and caveats: A large majority of primary-vaccination clones showed up again after the booster (96% CD4, roughly 88% CD8). Researchers cautioned that FACS-sorted repertoires could harbor abundant clonotypes contaminating from the bulk population.

As to this clonotype: Its antigen is as yet unknown.

The V end lost 0 bases, the J end lost 4 bases, and 13 bases lay between the germline ends. The CDR3 extends over 15 amino acids. Germline loops: CDR1 DFQATT, CDR2 SNEGSKA (reference sequence). 5'RACE template switching added a universal primer site and UMIs to TCR cDNA. TCRdb called the 5' RACE reads again in MiXCR, with one record for every CDR3 protein. Of approximately 160,000 distinct CDR3 sequences in the sample, 9.3% were seen once. This sample comprised CD8+ T cells sorted from PBMCs, obtained 45 days after the yellow fever booster vaccination. This chain connects TRBV20-1 to TRBJ2-1, with D unresolved. This sequence originates from a man in his late teens or twenties who received the YFV17D yellow fever vaccine. In DNA, the CDR3 is TGCAGTGCTAGAGAGATCTGGGAAGGATACAATGAGCAGTTCTTC. It encodes CSAREIWEGYNEQFF.